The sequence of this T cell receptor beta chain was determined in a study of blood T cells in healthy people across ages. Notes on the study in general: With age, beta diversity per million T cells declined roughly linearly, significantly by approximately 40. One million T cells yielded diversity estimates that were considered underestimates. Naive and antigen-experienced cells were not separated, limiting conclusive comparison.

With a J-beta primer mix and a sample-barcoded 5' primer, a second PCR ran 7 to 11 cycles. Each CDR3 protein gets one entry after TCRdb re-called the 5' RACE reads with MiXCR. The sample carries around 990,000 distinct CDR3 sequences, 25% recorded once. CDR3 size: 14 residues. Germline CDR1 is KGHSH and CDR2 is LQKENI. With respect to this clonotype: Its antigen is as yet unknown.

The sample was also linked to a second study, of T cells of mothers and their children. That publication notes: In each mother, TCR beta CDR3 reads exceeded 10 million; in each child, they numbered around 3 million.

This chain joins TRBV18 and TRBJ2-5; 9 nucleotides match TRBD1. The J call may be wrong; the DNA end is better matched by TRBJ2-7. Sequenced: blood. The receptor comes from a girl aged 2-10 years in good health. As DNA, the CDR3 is TGTGCCAGCTCACCTGGGGGACAGGGAGGCGAGCAGTACTTC. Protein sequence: CASSPGGQGGEQYF.